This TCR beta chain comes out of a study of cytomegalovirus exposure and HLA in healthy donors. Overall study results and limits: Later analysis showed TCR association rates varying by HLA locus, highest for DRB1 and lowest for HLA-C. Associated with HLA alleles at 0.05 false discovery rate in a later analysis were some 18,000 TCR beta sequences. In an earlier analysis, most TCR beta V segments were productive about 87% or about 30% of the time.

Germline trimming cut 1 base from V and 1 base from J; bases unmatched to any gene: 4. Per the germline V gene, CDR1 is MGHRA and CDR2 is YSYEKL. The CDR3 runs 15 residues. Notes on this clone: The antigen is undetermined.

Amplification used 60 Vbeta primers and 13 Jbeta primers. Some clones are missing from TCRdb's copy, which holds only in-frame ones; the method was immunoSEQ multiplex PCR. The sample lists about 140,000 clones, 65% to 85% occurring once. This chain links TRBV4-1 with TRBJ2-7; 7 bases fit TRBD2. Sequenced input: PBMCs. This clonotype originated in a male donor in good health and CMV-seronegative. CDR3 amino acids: CASSQGASGSYEQYF. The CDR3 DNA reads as TGCGCCAGCAGCCAAGGGGCTAGCGGTTCCTACGAGCAGTACTTC.